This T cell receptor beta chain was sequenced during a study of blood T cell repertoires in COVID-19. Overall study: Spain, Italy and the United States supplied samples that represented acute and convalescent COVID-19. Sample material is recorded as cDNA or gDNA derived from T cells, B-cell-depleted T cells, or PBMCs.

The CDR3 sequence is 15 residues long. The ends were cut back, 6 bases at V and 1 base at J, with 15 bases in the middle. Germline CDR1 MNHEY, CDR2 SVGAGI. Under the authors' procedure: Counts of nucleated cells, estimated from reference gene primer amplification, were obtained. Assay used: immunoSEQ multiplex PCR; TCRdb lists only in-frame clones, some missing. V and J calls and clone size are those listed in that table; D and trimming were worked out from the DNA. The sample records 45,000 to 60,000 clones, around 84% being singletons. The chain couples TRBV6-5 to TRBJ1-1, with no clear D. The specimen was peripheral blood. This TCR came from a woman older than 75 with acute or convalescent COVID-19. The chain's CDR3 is CASSYRRVGNTEAFF. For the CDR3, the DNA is TGTGCCAGCAGCTACCGGAGGGTGGGGAACACTGAAGCTTTCTTT.